A selection of T cell receptor beta chains follows, all from one sample in a study of blood T cell repertoires in COVID-19. TCRdb's table, derived via immunoSEQ multiplex PCR, lists solely in-frame clones and lacks some. The table shows 250,000 to 300,000 clones, with about 73% occurring only once. The sample taken for sequencing was peripheral blood. These receptors originate from a woman aged 80 or older with acute or convalescent COVID-19. Both conserved end residues are part of each CDR3. A D gene is named only where the DNA matches it firmly. Expanded clones get a size class; other rows say once, few or many, or leave the size out.

D | J | size | V | DNA | CDR3
TRBD1 | TRBJ2-2 | NA | TRBV6-5 | TGTGCCAGCATCCGGGACAGGCCCCCCGGGGAGCTGTTTTTT | CASIRDRPPGELFF
NA | TRBJ2-3 | NA | TRBV6-2/TRBV6-3 | TGTGCCAGCAGACCTCCCGCGTGGGATACGCAGTATTTT | CASRPPAWDTQYF
NA | TRBJ2-3 | NA | TRBV6-5 | TGTGCCAGCAGTTACTCGTTCACTCATCCAGATACGCAGTATTTT | CASSYSFTHPDTQYF
NA | TRBJ2-5 | NA | TRBV20-1 | TGCAGTGCTAGTGGGGACTCAGGGGGGTATACACGGGAGACCCAGTACTTC | CSASGDSGGYTRETQYF
TRBD1 | TRBJ2-3 | NA | TRBV2 | TGTGCCAGCAGCCCGCAGGGGGCAATCACAGATACGCAGTATTTT | CASSPQGAITDTQYF
NA | TRBJ1-2 | NA | TRBV5-5 | TGTGCCAGCAGCTTGGCCTTTGGAGGGGCTTCCCTATATGGCTACACCTTC | CASSLAFGGASLYGYTF
NA | TRBJ2-3 | NA | TRBV5-1 | TGCGCCAGCAGCTTCTTCACAGAGGGGGTTTCAGATACGCAGTATTTT | CASSFFTEGVSDTQYF
NA | TRBJ1-2 | NA | TRBV7-9 | TGTGCCAGCAGCCTACAGGAAACAGGCGGGAAGGGCTACACCTTC | CASSLQETGGKGYTF
NA | TRBJ1-6 | once | TRBV2 | TGTGCCAGCAGTGTTCGGAGTCTACTTAATTCACCCCTCCACTTT | CASSVRSLLNSPLHF
TRBD2 | TRBJ2-1 | NA | TRBV24-1 | TGTGCCACTGGAGCGGGGGGGCCGGGTGAGCAGTTCTTC | CATGAGGPGEQFF
NA | TRBJ2-7 | NA | TRBV18 | TGTGCCAGCTCGCGCTCGACAGCCAACTACGAGCAGTACTTC | CASSRSTANYEQYF
NA | TRBJ1-1 | NA | TRBV7-9 | TGTGCCAGCAGCCGACAGCTAATGAACACTGAAGCTTTCTTT | CASSRQLMNTEAFF
TRBD1 | TRBJ1-2 | NA | TRBV27 | TGTGCCAGCAGTTTATCGGGGGGAACAGGGGGCGCTGGCTATGGCTACACCTTC | CASSLSGGTGGAGYGYTF
TRBD1 | TRBJ2-7 | NA | TRBV4-1 | TGCGCCAGCAGCCAAGAGGGGACAGGGACCCACGAGCAGTACTTC | CASSQEGTGTHEQYF
NA | TRBJ1-5 | NA | TRBV6-5 | TGTGCCAGCAGCACACAGAGAAGCAATCAGCCCCAGCATTTT | CASSTQRSNQPQHF
NA | TRBJ2-7 | NA | TRBV15 | TGTGCCACCAGCAGAGGGGGGCGTAGGTACGAGCAGTACTTC | CATSRGGRRYEQYF
TRBD1 | TRBJ1-1 | NA | TRBV19 | TGTGCCAGTATTGACAGGGGCAGTATAAACACTGAAGCTTTCTTT | CASIDRGSINTEAFF
NA | TRBJ2-7 | NA | TRBV5-4 | TGTGCCAGCAGCGTACCAGGCTACGAGCAGTACTTC | CASSVPGYEQYF
NA | TRBJ1-2 | once | TRBV5-6 | TGTGCCAGCAGGTTGGCGGGCTATGGCTACACCTTC | CASRLAGYGYTF
NA | TRBJ1-5 | NA | TRBV5-1 | TGCGCCAGCAGCTTTGCGGCAGGGGGCAATCAGCCCCAGCATTTT | CASSFAAGGNQPQHF
NA | TRBJ2-7 | NA | TRBV29-1 | TGCAGCGTCGACTCGGGACTCGGCTACGAGCAGTACTTC | CSVDSGLGYEQYF
NA | TRBJ1-5 | NA | TRBV6-2/TRBV6-3 | TGTGCCAGCAGTTACACCGGCGGGCGGCCCCAGCATTTT | CASSYTGGRPQHF
TRBD2 | TRBJ2-3 | NA | TRBV7-8 | TGTGCCAGCAGCCAGGGTCCGGGGGGGCCCACAGATACGCAGTATTTT | CASSQGPGGPTDTQYF
TRBD2 | TRBJ2-7 | NA | TRBV4-1 | TGCGCCAGCAGCCATCCGTTTAGCGGGAGAGGCTCCTACGAGCAGTACTTC | CASSHPFSGRGSYEQYF
TRBD2 | TRBJ2-2 | NA | TRBV3-1/TRBV3-2 | TGTGCCAGCAGCCAAGAAAGGGCAGCGGGAGGGCCGGTCGTCGGGGAGCTGTTTTTT | CASSQERAAGGPVVGELFF
NA | TRBJ2-7 | NA | TRBV3-1/TRBV3-2 | TGTGCCAGCAGCCAAGGCGCACAGCAGTACTTC | CASSQGAQQYF
NA | TRBJ1-2 | few | TRBV10-2 | TGCGCCAGCACCTCCGACGGAGCGGTGGGCTACACCTTC | CASTSDGAVGYTF
TRBD1 | TRBJ1-2 | once | TRBV6-1 | TGTGCCAGCAGTGAAGGGGGACGCGGACACAGGGGCTATGGCTACACCTTC | CASSEGGRGHRGYGYTF
NA | TRBJ2-7 | NA | TRBV19 | TGTGCCAGTAGTAGAGAGCCGACTAACGAGCAGTACTTC | CASSREPTNEQYF
NA | TRBJ2-7 | NA | TRBV3-1/TRBV3-2 | TGTGCCAGCAGCCAAGATGGTCATCTCAGACAGACACCCTACGAGCAGTACTTC | CASSQDGHLRQTPYEQYF
TRBD2 | TRBJ2-5 | NA | TRBV4-2 | TGTGCCAGCAGCCAAGTTCCCCTGGCTAGCGGGAGGAGGGTGGAGACCCAGTACTTC | CASSQVPLASGRRVETQYF
NA | TRBJ1-5 | NA | TRBV7-2 | TGTGCCAGCAGCATCCAGGGTTACGGCAATCAGCCCCAGCATTTT | CASSIQGYGNQPQHF
NA | TRBJ1-2 | NA | TRBV5-1 | TGCGCCAGCAGCTTGGCCCTTCAGGGGACCTATGGCTACACCTTC | CASSLALQGTYGYTF
TRBD2 | TRBJ2-1 | few | TRBV3-1/TRBV3-2 | TGTGCCAGCAGCCAAGCTAGCGGGAGAGAGGGTGAGCAGTTCTTC | CASSQASGREGEQFF
NA | TRBJ1-4 | NA | TRBV28 | TGTGCCAGCAGGGGAACGGACAGTTATAATGAAAAACTGTTTTTT | CASRGTDSYNEKLFF